These T cell receptor beta chains were read from a single sample in a study of cytomegalovirus exposure and HLA in healthy donors. Libraries were prepared by immunoSEQ multiplex PCR; TCRdb keeps only in-frame clonotypes and omits some of them. The data contain about 85,000 clones, 80% of them seen just once; the ten biggest clones take up roughly 32%. Material: PBMCs. These receptors all stem from a man aged 45 to 65 in good health and CMV-seropositive. Each CDR3 is given with its conserved first and last residue. D genes are given only for firm matches. The size of a clone is reported for some rows only, either as once, few or many, or as a class for expanded clones.

abundance	v_gene	j_gene	d_gene	CDR3aa	CDR3nt
.	TRBV7-9	TRBJ1-1	.	CASSSHGSGEAFF	TGTGCCAGCAGCTCACATGGGAGTGGTGAAGCTTTCTTT
once	TRBV19	TRBJ1-2	.	CASSAGQSYGYTF	TGTGCCAGTAGTGCAGGACAGTCCTATGGCTACACCTTC
few	TRBV5-1	TRBJ2-5	.	CASSLVRGRTQYF	TGCGCCAGCAGCTTGGTGCGGGGTAGGACCCAGTACTTC
.	TRBV7-3	TRBJ2-2	TRBD1	CASSSGTVNTGELFF	TGTGCCAGCAGCTCCGGGACAGTGAACACCGGGGAGCTGTTTTTT
.	TRBV6-5	TRBJ1-2	.	CASSPARVPGSYTF	TGTGCCAGCAGTCCCGCCCGGGTCCCTGGAAGCTACACCTTC
.	TRBV5-6	TRBJ1-2	.	CASREGPMGYGYTF	TGTGCCAGCAGAGAGGGCCCGATGGGCTATGGCTACACCTTC
.	TRBV15	TRBJ2-6	.	CATSRGGSGANGLTF	TGTGCCACCAGCAGGGGGGGTTCTGGGGCCAACGGCCTGACTTTC
.	TRBV10-3	TRBJ2-1	TRBD2	CAISPSGSSNEQFF	TGTGCCATCAGTCCTAGCGGGAGTTCCAATGAGCAGTTCTTC
once	TRBV30	TRBJ1-5	.	CAWSPEDNQPQHF	TGTGCCTGGAGCCCAGAGGATAATCAGCCCCAGCATTTT
.	TRBV6-5	TRBJ1-1	TRBD1	CASSYSGTGQAFF	TGTGCCAGCAGTTACTCCGGGACAGGGCAAGCTTTCTTT
.	TRBV5-4	TRBJ2-2	.	CASSFGGGNTGELFF	TGTGCCAGCAGCTTCGGCGGGGGCAACACCGGGGAGCTGTTTTTT
.	TRBV2	TRBJ2-3	TRBD2	CASSARLAGATDTQYF	TGTGCCAGCAGTGCCCGACTAGCGGGAGCAACAGATACGCAGTATTTT
.	TRBV27	TRBJ2-7	.	CASSLGRSYEQYF	TGTGCCAGCAGTTTAGGCAGATCCTACGAGCAGTACTTC
.	TRBV30	TRBJ2-5	.	CAWDASAVGQETQYF	TGTGCCTGGGACGCTAGCGCGGTAGGCCAAGAGACCCAGTACTTC
.	TRBV11-2	TRBJ2-1	.	CASSLTRPVTGEQFF	TGTGCCAGCAGCTTAACGCGGCCGGTGACCGGTGAGCAGTTCTTC
.	TRBV19	TRBJ2-5	TRBD2	CASGLAGVEETQYF	TGTGCCAGTGGACTAGCGGGAGTAGAGGAGACCCAGTACTTC
.	TRBV2	TRBJ2-7	TRBD2	CASSAEGLAISYEQYF	TGTGCCAGCAGTGCCGAAGGACTAGCGATTTCCTACGAGCAGTACTTC
few	TRBV7-2	TRBJ2-5	TRBD2	CASRKPGLEQETQYF	TGTGCCAGCAGGAAACCGGGACTAGAACAAGAGACCCAGTACTTC
.	TRBV2	TRBJ2-5	.	CASTPLRRETQYF	TGTGCCAGTACCCCTTTGCGGCGAGAGACCCAGTACTTC
few	TRBV7-2	TRBJ2-3	TRBD2	CASASSWGGLTDTQYF	TGTGCCAGCGCCTCCAGTTGGGGAGGGCTCACAGATACGCAGTATTTT
.	TRBV25-1	TRBJ2-3	TRBD2	CASSEYASGEENTQYF	TGTGCCAGCAGTGAATACGCTAGCGGGGAAGAAAATACGCAGTATTTT
.	TRBV4-3	TRBJ1-1	.	CASSQSGGVNTEAFF	TGCGCCAGCAGCCAATCGGGGGGAGTGAACACTGAAGCTTTCTTT
.	TRBV7-9	TRBJ2-2	.	CASSPGGWSLGELFF	TGTGCCAGCAGCCCCGGCGGGTGGAGTCTCGGGGAGCTGTTTTTT
.	TRBV29-1	TRBJ2-7	.	CSVELASQQGQYF	TGCAGCGTTGAACTGGCTAGTCAGCAGGGGCAGTACTTC
.	TRBV10-1	TRBJ2-3	.	CASSGEELRTDTQYF	TGCGCCAGCAGTGGTGAAGAGCTTCGCACAGATACGCAGTATTTT
.	TRBV19	TRBJ2-7	.	CASSNSRGSCRYF	TGTGCCAGTAGTAATAGCAGGGGTAGTTGTAGGTACTTC
few	TRBV30	TRBJ2-7	.	CAWLRWRRRYEQYF	TGTGCCTGGCTTAGGTGGCGGAGGAGGTACGAGCAGTACTTC
once	TRBV7-8	TRBJ2-1	TRBD2	CASAPFRGRASEQFF	TGTGCCAGCGCACCCTTTCGTGGGAGGGCCAGTGAGCAGTTCTTC
.	TRBV9	TRBJ2-2	.	CASSVAVANTGELFF	TGTGCCAGCAGCGTAGCAGTTGCGAACACCGGGGAGCTGTTTTTT
.	TRBV11-3	TRBJ2-5	TRBD1	CASSLGQGAAETQYF	TGTGCCAGCAGCTTAGGACAGGGTGCAGCGGAGACCCAGTACTTC
.	TRBV7-9	TRBJ2-7	.	CSSSLDSSEQYF	TGTTCCAGCAGCCTAGACAGTTCCGAGCAGTACTTC